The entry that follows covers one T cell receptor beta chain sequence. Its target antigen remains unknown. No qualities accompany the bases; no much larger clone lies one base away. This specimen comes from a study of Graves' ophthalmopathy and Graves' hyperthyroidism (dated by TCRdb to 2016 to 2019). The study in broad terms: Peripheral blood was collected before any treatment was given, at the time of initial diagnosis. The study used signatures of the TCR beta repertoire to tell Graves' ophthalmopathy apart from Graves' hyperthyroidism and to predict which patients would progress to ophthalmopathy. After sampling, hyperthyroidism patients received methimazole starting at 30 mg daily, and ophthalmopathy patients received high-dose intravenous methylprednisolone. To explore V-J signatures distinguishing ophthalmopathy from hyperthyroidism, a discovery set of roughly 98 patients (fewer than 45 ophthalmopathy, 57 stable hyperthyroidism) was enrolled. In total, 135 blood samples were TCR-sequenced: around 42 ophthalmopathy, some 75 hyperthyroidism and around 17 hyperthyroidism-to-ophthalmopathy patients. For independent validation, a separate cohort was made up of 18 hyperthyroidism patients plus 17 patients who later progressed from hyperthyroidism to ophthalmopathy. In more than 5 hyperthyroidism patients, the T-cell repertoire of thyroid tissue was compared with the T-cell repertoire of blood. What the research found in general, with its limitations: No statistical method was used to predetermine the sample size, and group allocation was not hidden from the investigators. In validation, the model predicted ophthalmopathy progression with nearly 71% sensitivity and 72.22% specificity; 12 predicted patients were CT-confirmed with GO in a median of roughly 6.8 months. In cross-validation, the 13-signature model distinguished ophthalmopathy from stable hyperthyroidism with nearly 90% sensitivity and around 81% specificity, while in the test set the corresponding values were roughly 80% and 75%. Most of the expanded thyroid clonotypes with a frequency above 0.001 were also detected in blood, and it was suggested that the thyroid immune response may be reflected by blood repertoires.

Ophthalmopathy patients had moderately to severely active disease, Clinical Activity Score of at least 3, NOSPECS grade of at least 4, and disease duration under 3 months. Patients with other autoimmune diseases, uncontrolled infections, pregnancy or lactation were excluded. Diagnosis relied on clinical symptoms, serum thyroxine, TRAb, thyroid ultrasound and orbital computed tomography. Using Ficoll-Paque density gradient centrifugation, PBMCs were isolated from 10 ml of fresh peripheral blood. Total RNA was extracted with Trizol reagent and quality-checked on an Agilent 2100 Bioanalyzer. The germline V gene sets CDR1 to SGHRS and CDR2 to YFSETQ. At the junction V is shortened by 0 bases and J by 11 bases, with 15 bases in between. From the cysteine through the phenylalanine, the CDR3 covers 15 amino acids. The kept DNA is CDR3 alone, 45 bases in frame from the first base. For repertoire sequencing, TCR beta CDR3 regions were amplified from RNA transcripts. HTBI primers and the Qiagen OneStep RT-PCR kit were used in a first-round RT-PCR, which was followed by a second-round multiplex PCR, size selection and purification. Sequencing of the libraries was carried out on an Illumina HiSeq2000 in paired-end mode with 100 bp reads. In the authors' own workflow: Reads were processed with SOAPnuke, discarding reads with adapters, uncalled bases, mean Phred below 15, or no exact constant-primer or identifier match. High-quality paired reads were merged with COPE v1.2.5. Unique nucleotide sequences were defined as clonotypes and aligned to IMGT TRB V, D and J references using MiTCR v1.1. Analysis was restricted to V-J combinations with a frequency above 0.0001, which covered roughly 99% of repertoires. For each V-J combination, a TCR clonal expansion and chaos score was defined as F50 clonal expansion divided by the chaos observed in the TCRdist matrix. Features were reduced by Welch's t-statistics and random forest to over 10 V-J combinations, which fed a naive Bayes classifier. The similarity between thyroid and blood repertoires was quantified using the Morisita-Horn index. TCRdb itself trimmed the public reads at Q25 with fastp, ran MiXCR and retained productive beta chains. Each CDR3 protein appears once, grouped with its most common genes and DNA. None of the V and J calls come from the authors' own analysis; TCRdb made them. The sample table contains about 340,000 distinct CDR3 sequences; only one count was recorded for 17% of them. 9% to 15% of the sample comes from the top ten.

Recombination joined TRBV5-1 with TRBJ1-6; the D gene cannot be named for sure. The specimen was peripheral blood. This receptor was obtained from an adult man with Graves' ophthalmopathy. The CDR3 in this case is CASSLVGGENPPLHF. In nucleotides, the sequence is TGCGCCAGCAGCTTGGTGGGCGGGGAAAATCCACCCCTCCACTTT.